These T cell receptor beta chains were read from a single sample in a study of monozygotic twins with inflammatory bowel disease. TCRdb reprocessed the 5' RACE reads and stores each CDR3 protein as one record, lacking DNA. The table for this sample gives 300,000 to 350,000 distinct CDR3 sequences. Specimen: blood. The receptors were sampled from a human donor with ulcerative colitis or Crohn's disease, or a healthy co-twin of an affected twin (not recorded which). The CDR3 runs from the conserved cysteine through the conserved F or W. Fields, in order: J gene, V gene, CDR3 protein.

TRBJ2-3	TRBV20-1	CSASRPTSGDTDTQYF
TRBJ2-3	TRBV7-3	CASSPGTGWTDTQYF
TRBJ2-7	TRBV7-2	CASSPSGHTYYEQYF
TRBJ2-5	TRBV6-5	CASSYRGVETQYF
TRBJ2-7	TRBV7-2	CASSLVGGGGLSAEQYF
TRBJ2-7	TRBV3-1	CASSPPGQGASLRYEQYF
TRBJ2-7	TRBV27	CASSWTAVSYEQYF
TRBJ1-6	TRBV15	CATSRDVQVNSPLHF
TRBJ2-3	TRBV28	CASTWRGNPKDAQYF
TRBJ1-2	TRBV7-8	CASSLGPGKNPTGYGYTF
TRBJ2-5	TRBV29-1	CSANPAGGETQYF
TRBJ2-7	TRBV5-1	CASRSTDATYEQYF
TRBJ2-1	TRBV5-1	CASSLAVVADYNEQFF
TRBJ2-3	TRBV30	CAWSGTSTDTQYF
TRBJ1-2	TRBV15	CATSRDGGGNGYTF
TRBJ2-1	TRBV6-1	CASTRSGSSYNEQFF
TRBJ2-1	TRBV4-2	CASSHESLVGLYNEQFF
TRBJ2-1	TRBV12-3/TRBV12-4	CASRPDRGRHNEQFF